These T cell receptor beta chains were read from a single sample in a study of blood T cell repertoires in COVID-19. Produced via immunoSEQ multiplex PCR; TCRdb's table is partial and in-frame only. Seen here are under 200,000 clones, roughly 90% observed once, and the top ten hold approximately 24%. The sequenced material came from peripheral blood. Every receptor here comes from a man aged 55-75 years with acute or convalescent COVID-19. The CDR3 runs from the conserved cysteine through the conserved F or W. D genes are given only for firm matches. Clone size is not always given. Where it is, it says once, few, many or a class for expanded clones.

>TRBJ1-2|.|TRBD1|TRBV2
CASRPTGGLGGYTF
TGTGCCAGCAGACCGACAGGGGGCCTGGGTGGCTACACCTTC
>TRBJ2-7|once|TRBD2|TRBV19
CASTSSGRSSYEQYF
TGTGCCAGTACATCTAGCGGGAGGAGCTCCTACGAGCAGTACTTC
>TRBJ2-5|few|TRBD1|TRBV24-1
CATSEQGAGETQYF
TGTGCCACCAGTGAACAGGGGGCCGGAGAGACCCAGTACTTC
>TRBJ2-3|.|TRBD2|TRBV27
CASSSYLSGGPGDTQYF
TGTGCCAGCAGTTCCTATCTTAGCGGGGGGCCGGGAGATACGCAGTATTTT
>TRBJ1-5|.|TRBD1|TRBV24-1
CATSDRTGKGPQHF
TGTGCCACCAGTGATCGGACAGGGAAGGGGCCCCAGCATTTT
>TRBJ2-2|.|.|TRBV6-6
CASSYSSGAGELFF
TGTGCCAGCAGTTACTCGTCAGGGGCCGGGGAGCTGTTTTTT
>TRBJ2-1|.|.|TRBV2
CASLPRRSTSGEQFF
TGTGCCAGCCTTCCCCGCCGCTCGACATCTGGTGAGCAGTTCTTC
>TRBJ1-4|.|.|TRBV19
CASSRREGSEKLFF
TGTGCCAGTAGTAGGAGAGAAGGAAGTGAAAAACTGTTTTTT
>TRBJ1-2|once|.|TRBV28
CASSPGLGANYGYTF
TGTGCCAGCAGCCCAGGCCTGGGGGCCAACTATGGCTACACCTTC
>TRBJ2-3|.|TRBD1|TRBV24-1
CATSDLMAGGADTQYF
TGTGCCACCAGTGATTTGATGGCAGGGGGCGCAGATACGCAGTATTTT
>TRBJ2-5|.|.|TRBV9
CASSPSWGGYPYF
TGTGCCAGCAGCCCATCGTGGGGGGGCTACCCGTACTTC
>TRBJ1-1|once|TRBD1|TRBV2
CASTARTGDTEAFF
TGTGCCAGCACCGCTAGGACAGGGGACACTGAAGCTTTCTTT
>TRBJ1-1|.|.|TRBV7-9
CASSPRGAGEAFF
TGTGCCAGCAGCCCCCGGGGGGCCGGTGAAGCTTTCTTT
>TRBJ1-2|.|.|TRBV11-3
CASSPTQGSSDGYTF
TGTGCCAGCAGCCCCACCCAGGGCTCGTCGGATGGCTACACCTTC
>TRBJ2-3|once|TRBD2|TRBV2
CASIEVAGTFPDTQYF
TGTGCCAGCATTGAGGTAGCGGGAACCTTCCCAGATACGCAGTATTTT
>TRBJ1-1|.|.|TRBV19
CASSRRARNTEAFF
TGTGCCAGTAGTCGGCGGGCCCGGAACACTGAAGCTTTCTTT
>TRBJ2-3|.|.|TRBV27
CASSLSEADTQYF
TGTGCCAGCAGTTTATCGGAGGCGGATACGCAGTATTTT
>TRBJ2-3|.|.|TRBV3-1/TRBV3-2
CASSLPPGGPSTDTQYF
TGTGCCAGCAGCCTCCCCCCCGGGGGGCCTAGCACAGATACGCAGTATTTT
>TRBJ2-2|once|TRBD1|TRBV6-5
CASSGTGRTGELFF
TGTGCCAGCAGCGGGACAGGGCGCACCGGGGAGCTGTTTTTT
>TRBJ2-3|.|TRBD1|TRBV18
CASSDRGSTDTQYF
TGTGCCAGCTCGGACAGGGGGAGCACAGATACGCAGTATTTT
>TRBJ1-2|.|TRBD1|TRBV19
CASTSAPGQGTGYTF
TGTGCCAGTACCTCCGCACCGGGACAGGGCACTGGCTACACCTTC
>TRBJ2-1|.|TRBD1|TRBV20-1
CSASGMGQVDNEQFF
TGCAGTGCTAGTGGGATGGGACAGGTAGACAATGAGCAGTTCTTC
>TRBJ2-2|once|.|TRBV19
CASKTRFTGELFF
TGTGCCAGTAAGACAAGGTTTACCGGGGAGCTGTTTTTT
>TRBJ1-1|.|TRBD1|TRBV3-1/TRBV3-2
CASSLGQGLNTEAFF
TGTGCCAGCAGCCTAGGACAGGGCCTGAACACTGAAGCTTTCTTT
>TRBJ1-1|.|.|TRBV5-1
CASSDTGTEAFF
TGCGCCAGCAGCGATACAGGGACTGAAGCTTTCTTT
>TRBJ2-2|.|TRBD2|TRBV6-4
CASSDPPERGVTGELFF
TGTGCCAGCAGTGACCCCCCCGAGCGGGGGGTCACCGGGGAGCTGTTTTTT
>TRBJ1-4|.|.|TRBV30
CAWGPLDIEKLFF
TGTGCCTGGGGGCCTCTCGACATCGAAAAACTGTTTTTT
>TRBJ1-2|.|.|TRBV20-1
CSASLLVGGGYTF
TGCAGTGCTAGTTTACTTGTGGGGGGAGGCTACACCTTC
>TRBJ2-2|.|TRBD2|TRBV9
CASSVVAGVDTGELFF
TGTGCCAGCAGCGTAGTGGCGGGGGTAGACACCGGGGAGCTGTTTTTT
>TRBJ2-3|.|TRBD2|TRBV7-3
CASSLIPTSGVATDTQYF
TGTGCCAGCAGCTTAATCCCGACTAGCGGGGTTGCGACAGATACGCAGTATTTT
>TRBJ2-1|.|TRBD2|TRBV28
CASSPRTSGSSLFF
TGTGCCAGCAGTCCCCGGACTAGCGGGAGTAGTCTGTTCTTC
>TRBJ2-3|.|TRBD2|TRBV30
CAWSEGGGESDTQYF
TGTGCCTGGAGTGAAGGCGGGGGGGAATCAGATACGCAGTATTTT
>TRBJ1-5|.|TRBD1|TRBV10-1
CASSEQGVDNSNQPQHF
TGCGCCAGCAGTGAACAGGGGGTGGACAATAGCAATCAGCCCCAGCATTTT
>TRBJ2-1|once|TRBD1|TRBV6-5
CASSYGFRGNEQFF
TGTGCCAGCAGTTACGGATTCAGGGGGAATGAGCAGTTCTTC
>TRBJ2-6|.|TRBD1|TRBV4-1
CASSPTGEYGANVLTF
TGCGCCAGCAGCCCCACAGGGGAGTATGGGGCCAACGTCCTGACTTTC
>TRBJ2-2|.|TRBD1|TRBV19
CASSGTGGKAGELFF
TGTGCCAGTAGTGGGACAGGGGGAAAGGCCGGGGAGCTGTTTTTT
>TRBJ2-5|.|TRBD1|TRBV9
CASSAAGTEETQYF
TGTGCCAGCAGCGCCGCCGGGACAGAAGAGACCCAGTACTTC